The 2 T cell receptor beta chains listed next were all sequenced from one sample in a study of blood T cell repertoires in COVID-19. The repertoire was sequenced with immunoSEQ multiplex PCR; TCRdb's copy has only in-frame clones and lacks some. The sample holds roughly 120,000 clones, about 86% seen once. The sample taken for sequencing was peripheral blood. All receptors come from a woman aged 50 to 60 with active or convalescent COVID-19.

The chain uses TRBV27 and TRBJ1-2; TRBD1 matches 9 bases. J gave up 8 bases and V 6 bases, and 7 bases lay outside the gene matches. Germline V gene data show CDR1 as MNHEY and CDR2 as SMNVEV (reference sequence). CDR3 size: 13 residues. In DNA, the CDR3 is TGTGCCAGCAGGACCGGGACAGGGATAGGCTACACCTTC. It translates to CASRTGTGIGYTF.

This chain connects TRBV29-1 to TRBJ2-1, with 9 bases aligning to TRBD1. Germline trimming cut 4 bases from V and 5 bases from J; bases unmatched to any gene: 12. This CDR3 spans 16 amino acids. Germline V lookup: CDR1 SQVTM, CDR2 ANQGSEA. The CDR3 reads CSVVGLRDRVDNEQFF. The CDR3 coding sequence is TGCAGCGTTGTGGGACTCCGGGACAGGGTGGACAATGAGCAGTTCTTC.